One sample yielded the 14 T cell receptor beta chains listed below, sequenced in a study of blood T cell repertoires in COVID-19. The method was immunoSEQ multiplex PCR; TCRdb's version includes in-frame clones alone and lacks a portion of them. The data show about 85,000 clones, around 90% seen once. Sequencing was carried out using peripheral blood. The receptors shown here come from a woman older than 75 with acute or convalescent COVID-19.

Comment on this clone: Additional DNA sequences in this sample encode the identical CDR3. This CDR3 reads CASSTGTGNTGELFF. The CDR3 DNA sequence: TGTGCCAGCTCCACCGGGACAGGGAACACCGGGGAGCTGTTTTTT. The genes are TRBV18 and TRBJ2-2; 8 bases are a match to TRBD1. The trim removed 6 bases at V and 1 base at J, leaving 4 bases unmatched. The CDR3 is made up of 15 amino acids. Germline V CDR1 and CDR2: KGHSH, LQKENI.

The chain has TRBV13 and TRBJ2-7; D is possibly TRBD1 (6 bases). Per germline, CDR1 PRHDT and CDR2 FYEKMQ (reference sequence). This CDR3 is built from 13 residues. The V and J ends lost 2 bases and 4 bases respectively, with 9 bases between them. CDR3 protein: CASSLHREYEQYF. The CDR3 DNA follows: TGTGCCAGCAGCTTACACAGGGAATACGAGCAGTACTTC.

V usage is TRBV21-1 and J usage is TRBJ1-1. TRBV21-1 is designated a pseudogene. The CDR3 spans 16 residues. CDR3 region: CASSKETDYDFTEAFF. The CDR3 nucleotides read TGTGCCAGCAGCAAAGAGACGGATTACGACTTTACTGAAGCTTTCTTT.

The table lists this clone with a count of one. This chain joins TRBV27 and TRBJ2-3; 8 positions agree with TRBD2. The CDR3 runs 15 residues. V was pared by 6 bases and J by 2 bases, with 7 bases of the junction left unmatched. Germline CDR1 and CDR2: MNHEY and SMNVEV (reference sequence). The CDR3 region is CASRTGGGYTDTQYF. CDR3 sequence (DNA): TGTGCCAGCAGAACCGGGGGGGGATACACAGATACGCAGTATTTT.

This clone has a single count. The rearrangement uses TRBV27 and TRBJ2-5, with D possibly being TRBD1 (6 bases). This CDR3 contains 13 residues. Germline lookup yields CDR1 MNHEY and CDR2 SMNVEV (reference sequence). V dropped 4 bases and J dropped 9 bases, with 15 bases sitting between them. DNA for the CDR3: TGTGCCAGCAGTTCGGACCGAGGGGGTGCCCAGTACTTC. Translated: CASSSDRGGAQYF.

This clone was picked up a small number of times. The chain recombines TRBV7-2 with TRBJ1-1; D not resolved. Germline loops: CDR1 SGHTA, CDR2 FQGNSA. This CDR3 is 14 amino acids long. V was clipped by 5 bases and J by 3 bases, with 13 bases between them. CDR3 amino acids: CASSLRAGDTEAFF. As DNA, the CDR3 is TGTGCCAGCAGCCTAAGGGCGGGCGACACTGAAGCTTTCTTT.

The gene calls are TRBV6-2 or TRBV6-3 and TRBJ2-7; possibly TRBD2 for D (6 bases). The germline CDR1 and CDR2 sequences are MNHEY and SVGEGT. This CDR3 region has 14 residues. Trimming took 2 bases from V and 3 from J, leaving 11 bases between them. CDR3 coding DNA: TGTGCCAGCAGTTACAGGGAGGTATTCTACGAGCAGTACTTC. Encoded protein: CASSYREVFYEQYF.

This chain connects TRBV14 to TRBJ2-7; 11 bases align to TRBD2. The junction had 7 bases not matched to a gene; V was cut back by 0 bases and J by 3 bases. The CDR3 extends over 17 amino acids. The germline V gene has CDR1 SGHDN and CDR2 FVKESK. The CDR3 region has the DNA TGTGCCAGCAGCCAAGATCCTCCTAGCGGGAGGTACTACGAGCAGTACTTC. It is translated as CASSQDPPSGRYYEQYF.

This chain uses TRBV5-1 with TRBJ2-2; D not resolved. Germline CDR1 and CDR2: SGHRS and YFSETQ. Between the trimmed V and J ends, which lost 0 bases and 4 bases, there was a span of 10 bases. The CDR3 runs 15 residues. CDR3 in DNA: TGCGCCAGCAGCTTGGTTGTGCTACCCACCGGGGAGCTGTTTTTT. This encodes CASSLVVLPTGELFF.

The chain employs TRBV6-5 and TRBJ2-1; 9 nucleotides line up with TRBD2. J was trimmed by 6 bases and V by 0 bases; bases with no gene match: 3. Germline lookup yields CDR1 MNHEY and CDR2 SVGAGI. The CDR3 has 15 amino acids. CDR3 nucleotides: TGTGCCAGCAGTTACTCGCTAGCGGGAAGCAATGAGCAGTTCTTC. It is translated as CASSYSLAGSNEQFF.

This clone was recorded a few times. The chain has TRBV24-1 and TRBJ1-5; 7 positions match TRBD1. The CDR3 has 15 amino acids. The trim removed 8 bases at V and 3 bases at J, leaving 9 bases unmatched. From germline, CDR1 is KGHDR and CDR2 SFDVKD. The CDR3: CATTDQDRINQPQHF. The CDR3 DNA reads TGTGCCACCACAGATCAGGACAGGATCAATCAGCCCCAGCATTTT.

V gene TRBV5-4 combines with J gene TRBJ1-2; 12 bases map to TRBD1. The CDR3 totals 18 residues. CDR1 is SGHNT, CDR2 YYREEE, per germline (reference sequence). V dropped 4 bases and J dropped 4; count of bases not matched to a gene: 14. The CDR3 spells CASSPEMGQGANSYGYTF. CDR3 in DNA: TGTGCCAGCAGCCCGGAGATGGGACAGGGGGCGAATTCCTATGGCTACACCTTC.

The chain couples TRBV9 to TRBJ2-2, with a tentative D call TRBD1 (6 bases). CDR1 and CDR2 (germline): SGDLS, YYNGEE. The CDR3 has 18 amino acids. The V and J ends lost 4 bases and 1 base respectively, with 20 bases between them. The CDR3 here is CASSLMGAGKGNTGELFF. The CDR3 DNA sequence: TGTGCCAGCAGCCTCATGGGGGCAGGGAAGGGGAACACCGGGGAGCTGTTTTTT.

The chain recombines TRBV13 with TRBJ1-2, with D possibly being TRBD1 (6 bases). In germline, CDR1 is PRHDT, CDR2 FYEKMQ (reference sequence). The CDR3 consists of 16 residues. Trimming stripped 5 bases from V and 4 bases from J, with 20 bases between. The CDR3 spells CASSLRSGGGGYGYTF. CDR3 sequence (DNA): TGTGCCAGCAGCCTCCGGTCGGGGGGCGGGGGCTATGGCTACACCTTC. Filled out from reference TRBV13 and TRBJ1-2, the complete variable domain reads AAGVIQSPRHLIKEKRETATLKCYPIPRHDTVYWYQQGPGQDPQFLISFYEKMQSDKGSIPDRFSAQQFSDYHSELNMSSLELGDSALYFCASSLRSGGGGYGYTFGSGTRLTVV.